Below, 32 T cell receptor beta chains from the same sample are listed, as sequenced in a study of technical replicates of blood from several donors. Profiled with immunoSEQ multiplex PCR; TCRdb holds only in-frame clones, not every one. The sample has tens of thousands of clones, almost 98% seen once. The source material was T cells isolated from PBMCs. The receptors shown here come from a human donor in good health.

The chain uses TRBV19 and TRBJ1-1; the D gene is possibly TRBD1 (6 bases). CDR1 LNHDA and CDR2 SQIVND come from the germline V gene (reference sequence). Trimming cost V 4 bases and J 2 bases, with 14 bases left between them. The CDR3 runs to 15 residues. CDR3 protein: CASSTYRVPNTEAFF. CDR3 DNA sequence: TGTGCCAGTAGTACCTACAGGGTCCCAAACACTGAAGCTTTCTTT.

The chain uses TRBV4-2 and TRBJ2-1; D remains ambiguous. The CDR3 is made up of 18 amino acids. Between the trimmed V and J ends, which lost 3 bases and 5 bases, there was a span of 23 bases. From germline, CDR1 is LGHNA and CDR2 YNFKEQ. This CDR3 is CASSQANLMGPRNNEQFF. The CDR3 region has the DNA TGTGCCAGCAGCCAGGCAAATTTGATGGGCCCGAGAAACAATGAGCAGTTCTTC.

The chain employs TRBV30 and TRBJ1-4; 9 bases are shared with TRBD1. Trimming took 3 bases from V and 7 from J; bases not matched to a gene: 9. Per germline, CDR1 GTSNPN and CDR2 SVGIG (reference sequence). The CDR3 is 15 amino acids. CDR3 nucleotides: TGTGCCTGGAGGCAAGGGACAGGGCTTGGTGAAAAACTGTTTTTT. It specifies CAWRQGTGLGEKLFF.

This chain joins TRBV5-1 and TRBJ2-5; the match to TRBD2 covers 12 bases. This CDR3 contains 15 residues. The germline CDR1 and CDR2 sequences are SGHRS and YFSETQ. Unmatched junction bases numbered 2, after V lost 3 bases and J lost 2 bases. In DNA, the CDR3 is TGCGCCAGCAGCTACCTAGCGGGGGGGCAAGAGACCCAGTACTTC. Translated, it gives CASSYLAGGQETQYF.

The rearrangement links TRBV4-1 to TRBJ1-5; 10 positions agree with TRBD1. V lost 4 bases to trimming and J lost 1 base; unmatched junction nucleotides: 4. CDR1 MGHRA and CDR2 YSYEKL come from the germline V gene. The CDR3 runs 16 residues. The CDR3 region has the DNA TGCGCCAGCAGCCCACAGGGACAGGGGAGCAATCAGCCCCAGCATTTT. Its protein product is CASSPQGQGSNQPQHF.

Only one count was recorded for this clone. The chain is built from TRBV29-1 and TRBJ2-1, with D possibly TRBD2 on 6 matching bases. Germline V CDR1 and CDR2: SQVTM, ANQGSEA. V lost 0 bases to trimming and J lost 6 bases, with 33 bases between them. The CDR3 runs 21 residues. The CDR3 loop reads CSVEDFGFRRAGPPNGNEQFF. The CDR3 nucleotides are TGCAGCGTTGAAGATTTTGGGTTTAGGAGAGCGGGCCCTCCGAACGGCAATGAGCAGTTCTTC.

This chain joins TRBV5-1 and TRBJ2-6, with D unresolved. Per the germline V gene, CDR1 is SGHRS and CDR2 is YFSETQ. This CDR3 is built from 14 residues. The V end lost 0 bases, the J end lost 10 bases, and 11 bases lay between the germline ends. The CDR3 bases are TGCGCCAGCAGCTTGGTCCAGGCAACGAACGTCCTGACTTTC. Translating gives CASSLVQATNVLTF.

CDR3 sequence (DNA): TGTGCCAGTAGTACCCCGGAGGGGCGGGAGGCCCGTGAGCAGTTCTTC. Its protein product is CASSTPEGREAREQFF. The genes are TRBV19 and TRBJ2-1, with 8 bases identical to TRBD2. The CDR3 sequence is 16 residues long. Germline V gene data show CDR1 as LNHDA and CDR2 as SQIVND (reference sequence). V lost 4 bases and J lost 9; bases outside the gene matches: 14. The complete variable domain, with remaining parts taken from reference TRBV19 and TRBJ2-1, reads DGGITQSPKYLFRKEGQNVTLSCEQNLNHDAMYWYRQDPGQGLRLIYYSQIVNDFQKGDIAEGYSVSREKKESFPLTVTSAQKNPTAFYLCASSTPEGREAREQFFGPGTRLTVL.

The J gene is TRBJ2-1, the V gene TRBV27, with TRBD2 as a possible D gene (6 bases). Trimming cost V 6 bases and J 7 bases, with 22 bases left between them. The CDR3 loop spans 16 amino acids. The germline V gene encodes CDR1 MNHEY and CDR2 SMNVEV (reference sequence). Here the CDR3 reads CASSLSRRVYGNEQFF. CDR3 in DNA: TGTGCCAGCAGCCTCAGTCGGAGGGTATACGGAAATGAGCAGTTCTTC.

The V gene is TRBV6-1, the J gene TRBJ2-1; possibly TRBD2 for D (6 bases). The germline V gene encodes CDR1 MNHNS and CDR2 SASEGT. Between the trimmed V and J ends, which lost 6 bases and 10 bases, there was a span of 16 bases. This CDR3 is built from 13 residues. The chain's CDR3 is CASSSGTRTEQFF. The CDR3 coding sequence is TGTGCCAGCAGCTCCGGGACTCGGACGGAGCAGTTCTTC.

This clone was detected once. The chain links TRBV2 to TRBJ1-6, with TRBD1 as a possible D gene (5 bases). V was cut by 6 bases and J by 10 bases, with 19 bases left in between. From germline, CDR1 is SNHLY and CDR2 FYNNEI. This CDR3 spans 15 amino acids. CDR3 sequence (DNA): TGTGCCAGCAGGCTGGGGTCGGGGGGTATATCACCCCTCCACTTT. This encodes CASRLGSGGISPLHF.

J is TRBJ2-6 and V is TRBV29-1, with TRBD2 as a possible D gene (6 bases). CDR1 is SQVTM, CDR2 ANQGSEA, per germline. The CDR3 extends over 18 amino acids. The V end was cut by 7 bases, the J end by 2 bases, with 24 bases between. Written as DNA, the CDR3 is TGCAGCGCCTTGGCAACATTCGGAGGGGCTACTGGGGCCAACGTCCTGACTTTC. Protein product: CSALATFGGATGANVLTF.

The gene calls are TRBV13 and TRBJ1-4; D remains ambiguous. The CDR3 has 14 amino acids. The V end was cut by 3 bases, the J end by 8 bases, with 13 bases between. From germline, CDR1 is PRHDT and CDR2 FYEKMQ (reference sequence). The CDR3 bases are TGTGCCAGCAGCTTGGCCCAGAGGCCCGAAAAACTGTTTTTT. This encodes CASSLAQRPEKLFF.

This chain uses TRBV7-8 with TRBJ2-7; TRBD2 matches at 11 bases. Losses at the gene ends were 5 bases for V and 5 bases for J; bases not matched to a gene: 17. The CDR3 consists of 18 residues. Germline CDR1 SGHVS, CDR2 FQNEAQ. The CDR3 here is CASSPWTSGLKITHEQYF. The CDR3 DNA sequence: TGTGCCAGCAGCCCGTGGACTAGCGGGTTAAAGATAACCCACGAGCAGTACTTC.

This clone was detected once. The chain links TRBV7-2 to TRBJ2-7; 11 nucleotides agree with TRBD2. The CDR3 is 14 residues long. From germline, CDR1 is SGHTA and CDR2 FQGNSA. V was clipped by 4 bases and J by 7 bases; unmatched bases: 6. As DNA, the CDR3 is TGTGCCAGCAGCTCGACTAGCGGGGTTTTTGAGCAGTACTTC. Residues: CASSSTSGVFEQYF.

The CDR3 loop is CASNGAGKETQYF. CDR3 sequence (DNA): TGTGCCAGCAATGGGGCAGGGAAAGAGACCCAGTACTTC. The chain carries TRBV2 and TRBJ2-5; TRBD1 might be the D (5 bases). CDR1 is SNHLY and CDR2 is FYNNEI in the germline V gene. The V end lost 7 bases, the J end lost 3 bases, and 12 bases lay between the germline ends. The CDR3 runs 13 residues.

V gene TRBV5-1 combines with J gene TRBJ1-2; TRBD1 matches at 8 bases. Looked up from germline, CDR1 is SGHRS and CDR2 is YFSETQ. CDR3 length: 15 amino acids. J lost 6 bases, V lost 0 bases, and 7 bases had no gene match. CDR3 in amino acids: CASSLGPDREDGYTF. As DNA, the CDR3 is TGCGCCAGCAGCTTGGGGCCGGACAGGGAAGATGGCTACACCTTC.

The chain carries TRBV27 and TRBJ2-5; 8 bases are a match to TRBD2. CDR3 length: 14 amino acids. CDR1 is MNHEY and CDR2 is SMNVEV in the germline V gene (reference sequence). With 4 bases clipped from V and 4 bases from J, the junction kept 5 bases outside the gene matches. The CDR3 DNA sequence: TGTGCCAGCAGTTCCCCCGGGGGGGCAGAGACCCAGTACTTC. This sequence encodes CASSSPGGAETQYF.

The chain recombines TRBV5-1 with TRBJ2-1; 13 bases are shared with TRBD2. J lost 6 bases, V lost 0 bases, and 0 bases had no gene match. The germline gives CDR1 SGHRS, CDR2 YFSETQ. This CDR3 is 15 amino acids long. The CDR3 sequence is CASSLGLAGGNEQFF. The CDR3 DNA sequence: TGCGCCAGCAGCTTGGGACTAGCGGGAGGCAATGAGCAGTTCTTC.

This chain links TRBV18 with TRBJ2-3; tentatively, D is TRBD1 (6 bases). The CDR3 is made up of 17 amino acids. Germline loops: CDR1 KGHSH, CDR2 LQKENI. With 3 bases removed from V and 1 base from J, the gap between germline ends came to 17 bases. The CDR3 region is CASSPTYQGLGTDTQYF. The CDR3 DNA is TGTGCCAGCTCACCCACCTACCAGGGGTTGGGCACAGATACGCAGTATTTT. Complete variable domain (other parts from reference TRBV18 and TRBJ2-3): NAGVMQNPRHLVRRRGQEARLRCSPMKGHSHVYWYRQLPEEGLKFMVYLQKENIIDESGMPKERFSAEFPKEGPSILRIQQVVRGDSAAYFCASSPTYQGLGTDTQYFGPGTRLTVL.

J is TRBJ1-6 and V is TRBV11-3; 7 nucleotides match TRBD1. Germline V CDR1 and CDR2: SGHNT, YENEEA. J was trimmed by 5 bases and V by 5 bases; bases with no gene match: 3. This CDR3 comprises 14 residues. The CDR3 protein is CASSRDSHNSPLHF. In DNA, the CDR3 is TGTGCCAGCAGCCGGGACAGCCATAATTCACCCCTCCACTTT.

The rearrangement joins TRBV28 to TRBJ1-4, with D uncertain. CDR3 size: 11 residues. The germline CDR1 and CDR2 sequences are MDHEN and SYDVKM. V was cut by 11 bases and J by 6 bases, with 10 bases left in between. In nucleotides, the CDR3 is TGTGCCTCCAAATCGGATGAAAAACTGTTTTTT. As protein: CASKSDEKLFF.

The chain combines TRBV10-3 with TRBJ2-3; D remains ambiguous. CDR1 ENHRY and CDR2 SYGVKD come from the germline V gene. This CDR3 has 15 amino acids. V gave up 5 bases and J gave up 0 bases, with 12 bases separating them. The CDR3 sequence: CAISKQSSSTDTQYF. Here the CDR3 DNA reads TGTGCCATCAGTAAACAGAGTTCTAGCACAGATACGCAGTATTTT.

CDR3 nucleotide sequence: TGTGCCAGTAGATTAACGAACACCGGGGAGCTGTTTTTT. This codes for CASRLTNTGELFF. The chain is built from TRBV6-1 and TRBJ2-2; D is undetermined. Trimming left V 9 bases short and J 0 bases short, with 8 bases between. This CDR3 has 13 residues. In germline, CDR1 is MNHNS, CDR2 SASEGT.

This chain uses TRBV9 with TRBJ2-7; perhaps TRBD2 as D (7 bases). This CDR3 comprises 16 residues. Trimming took 3 bases from V and 3 from J, leaving 19 bases between them. Germline V lookup: CDR1 SGDLS, CDR2 YYNGEE. This CDR3 is CASSARGGGRYYEQYF. CDR3 coding DNA: TGTGCCAGCAGCGCCCGGGGAGGGGGGCGATACTACGAGCAGTACTTC.

J is TRBJ2-3 and V is TRBV11-2, with 7 bases that match TRBD2. The CDR3 runs to 17 residues. Per germline, CDR1 SGHAT and CDR2 FQNNGV. V lost 1 base, J lost 1 base, and 8 bases stayed unmatched. The CDR3 bases are TGTGCCAGCAGCTTAGTATGGTCGGGAGGCCGCACAGATACGCAGTATTTT. Amino acid sequence: CASSLVWSGGRTDTQYF.

This chain joins TRBV4-1 and TRBJ2-1, with TRBD2 as a possible D gene (5 bases). The CDR3 totals 13 residues. Germline V gives CDR1 MGHRA, CDR2 YSYEKL. Trimming took 8 bases from V and 5 from J, leaving 13 bases between them. The CDR3 DNA sequence: TGCGCCAGCCGAGGGCTGCGGAACAATGAGCAGTTCTTC. It specifies CASRGLRNNEQFF.

The V and J genes are TRBV6-6 and TRBJ2-3; D gene unclear. The CDR3 is 15 residues long. Germline V gives CDR1 MNHNY, CDR2 SVGAGI (reference sequence). The V gene lost 8 bases and the J gene lost 0 bases, with 15 bases spanning the gap. CDR3 DNA: TGTGCCAGCTCGGCCTTCGGGTTCAGCACAGATACGCAGTATTTT. This codes for CASSAFGFSTDTQYF.

The chain has TRBV4-1 and TRBJ2-1; the D gene is possibly TRBD1 (6 bases). The CDR3 contains 15 residues. Between the trimmed V and J ends, which lost 4 bases and 4 bases, there was a span of 14 bases. CDR1 is MGHRA and CDR2 is YSYEKL in the germline V gene. In DNA, the CDR3 is TGCGCCAGCAGCCCTAGACAGGTTATGTACAATGAGCAGTTCTTC. Protein: CASSPRQVMYNEQFF.

A single count supports this clone. The rearrangement links TRBV5-6 to TRBJ2-7, with 7 bases fitting TRBD1. Germline V gene sequence: CDR1 SGHDT, CDR2 YYEEEE. The CDR3 has 14 residues. Trimming took 5 bases from V and 1 from J; bases not matched to a gene: 6. The CDR3 coding sequence is TGTGCCAGCAGGTACGGGGACAGTTCCTACGAGCAGTACTTC. Residues: CASRYGDSSYEQYF.

The chain links TRBV15 to TRBJ1-5, with TRBD1 identical over 10 bases. Trimming cost V 4 bases and J 5 bases; bases outside gene matches: 8. Germline loops: CDR1 LNHNV, CDR2 YYDKDF (reference sequence). The CDR3 is made up of 16 amino acids. DNA for the CDR3: TGTGCCACCAGCATCCTAGGACAGGGGGGTCATCAGCCCCAGCATTTT. As protein: CATSILGQGGHQPQHF.

V and J are TRBV5-1 and TRBJ2-1, with 9 bases fitting TRBD1. From germline, CDR1 is SGHRS and CDR2 YFSETQ. The CDR3 totals 14 residues. With V trimmed by 2 bases and J by 9 bases, 6 bases remained unmatched. DNA of the CDR3: TGCGCCAGCAGCTTAAGGACAGGGGACGGTGAGCAGTTCTTC. Translated: CASSLRTGDGEQFF.